The 27 T cell receptor beta chains below were found in one sample sequenced in a study of blood T cell repertoires in COVID-19. Produced via immunoSEQ multiplex PCR; TCRdb's table is partial and in-frame only. Among approximately 200,000 clones listed, 80% to 90% were seen once. Source material: peripheral blood. These receptors originate from a man between 40 and 49 years old with acute or convalescent COVID-19.

This clone has a count of ten or more. This chain joins TRBV11-2 and TRBJ1-1; D unclear. Germline V gives CDR1 SGHAT, CDR2 FQNNGV. The V gene lost 4 bases and the J gene lost 2 bases, with 8 bases spanning the gap. This CDR3 region has 13 residues. The CDR3 nucleotides are TGTGCCAGCAGCTCTTACACCAACACTGAAGCTTTCTTT. Translating gives CASSSYTNTEAFF.

The V and J genes are TRBV27 and TRBJ1-2; a possible D gene is TRBD1 (6 bases). Germline V CDR1 and CDR2: MNHEY, SMNVEV (reference sequence). Trimming left V 5 bases short and J 4 bases short, with 11 bases between. The CDR3 loop spans 13 amino acids. This CDR3 is CASSALQGYGYTF. The CDR3 nucleotides are TGTGCCAGCAGTGCCCTACAGGGCTATGGCTACACCTTC.

The chain recombines TRBV6-5 with TRBJ2-7; D may be TRBD1 (5 bases). V shed 0 bases and J shed 2 bases, with 11 bases lying between them. CDR1 and CDR2 (germline): MNHEY, SVGAGI. The CDR3 consists of 15 residues. The CDR3 region is CASSYSIGAPYEQYF. CDR3 nucleotides: TGTGCCAGCAGTTACTCGATAGGGGCTCCCTACGAGCAGTACTTC.

The V gene is TRBV11-2, the J gene TRBJ2-7, with 10 bases that match TRBD1. The J segment lost 3 bases and the V segment lost 1 base, leaving 3 bases of the junction unmatched. The germline gives CDR1 SGHAT, CDR2 FQNNGV. There are 15 residues in the CDR3. DNA for the CDR3: TGTGCCAGCAGCTTAGTGCGGACAGGGGGCTACGAGCAGTACTTC. It translates to CASSLVRTGGYEQYF. Supplemented by reference TRBV11-2 and TRBJ2-7, the full variable domain reads EAGVAQSPRYKIIEKRQSVAFWCNPISGHATLYWYQQILGQGPKLLIQFQNNGVVDDSQLPKDRFSAERLKGVDSTLKIQPAKLEDSAVYLCASSLVRTGGYEQYFGPGTRLTVT.

The J gene is TRBJ1-1, the V gene TRBV5-5; possible D gene TRBD1, 5 bases. Germline V gene data show CDR1 as SGHKS and CDR2 as YYEKEE (reference sequence). V was cut by 4 bases and J by 1 base, with 11 bases left in between. The CDR3 is made up of 14 amino acids. The CDR3: CASSGGGPNTEAFF. Here the CDR3 DNA reads TGTGCCAGCAGCGGGGGAGGGCCGAACACTGAAGCTTTCTTT. The whole variable domain, remainder taken from reference TRBV5-5 and TRBJ1-1, is DAGVTQSPTHLIKTRGQQVTLRCSPISGHKSVSWYQQVLGQGPQFIFQYYEKEERGRGNFPDRFSARQFPNYSSELNVNALLLGDSALYLCASSGGGPNTEAFFGQGTRLTVV.

The genes are TRBV4-2 and TRBJ2-3; no clear D. Per germline, CDR1 LGHNA and CDR2 YNFKEQ. The CDR3 spans 13 residues. V was shortened by 0 bases and J by 4 bases, with 5 bases between the two germline ends. The CDR3: CASSQDSADTQYF. The CDR3 coding sequence is TGTGCCAGCAGCCAAGATTCGGCAGATACGCAGTATTTT.

A single count supports this clone. This sequence joins TRBV11-1 and TRBJ2-7; 10 nucleotides line up with TRBD1. Losses at the gene ends were 5 bases for V and 6 bases for J; bases not matched to a gene: 7. This CDR3 comprises 14 residues. The V gene's germline CDR1 is SGHAT and CDR2 FQDESV (reference sequence). CDR3 loop: CASSPGTGALEQYF. Here the CDR3 DNA reads TGTGCCAGCAGCCCTGGGACAGGGGCCCTCGAGCAGTACTTC.

The chain carries TRBV2 and TRBJ2-3; TRBD2 aligns across 8 bases. The germline CDR1 and CDR2 sequences are SNHLY and FYNNEI. The CDR3 runs to 15 residues. With 2 bases clipped from V and 3 bases from J, the junction kept 4 bases outside the gene matches. The CDR3 region has the DNA TGTGCCAGCAGTGAAACGGGGGGGCCTACAGATACGCAGTATTTT. Protein: CASSETGGPTDTQYF.

CDR3 protein: CASSLPGTGKGYGYTF. The CDR3 DNA follows: TGTGCCAGCAGCTTGCCGGGGACAGGGAAGGGCTATGGCTACACCTTC. This chain links TRBV5-4 with TRBJ1-2; 9 bases agree with TRBD1. The CDR3 spans 16 residues. Trimming removed 1 base from V and 4 bases from J; junction bases left unmatched: 8. CDR1 SGHNT and CDR2 YYREEE come from the germline V gene (reference sequence).

This chain links TRBV6-5 with TRBJ1-2; no clear D. The germline V gene has CDR1 MNHEY and CDR2 SVGAGI. The CDR3 contains 13 residues. V was trimmed by 8 bases and J by 4 bases, leaving 14 bases between them. Written as DNA, the CDR3 is TGTGCCAGCCGAATGGGCAGTGGCTATGGCTACACCTTC. It codes for CASRMGSGYGYTF.

This chain connects TRBV11-2 to TRBJ1-5, with D uncertain. The V and J ends lost 0 bases and 2 bases respectively, with 14 bases between them. This CDR3 has 17 amino acids. CDR1 is SGHAT, CDR2 FQNNGV, per germline. CDR3 DNA: TGTGCCAGCAGCTTAGATCCCGCAGGATTGGGCAATCAGCCCCAGCATTTT. It yields the protein CASSLDPAGLGNQPQHF.

The chain combines TRBV6-1 with TRBJ1-2; 9 bases match TRBD1. This CDR3 is 16 amino acids long. The germline V gene encodes CDR1 MNHNS and CDR2 SASEGT. Trimming removed 4 bases from V and 1 base from J; junction bases left unmatched: 7. CDR3 nucleotide sequence: TGTGCCAGCAGTGCCCGTCGACAGGGGGGTAACTATGGCTACACCTTC. It codes for CASSARRQGGNYGYTF.

This clone was counted a few times. The chain is built from TRBV5-6 and TRBJ1-2; no firm D call. V was pared by 4 bases and J by 0 bases, with 16 bases between. Germline loops: CDR1 SGHDT, CDR2 YYEEEE. The CDR3 contains 16 residues. This CDR3 is CASSLWAFQANYGYTF. The CDR3 DNA follows: TGTGCCAGCAGCCTTTGGGCCTTCCAAGCTAACTATGGCTACACCTTC. Variable domain in full (rest from reference TRBV5-6 and TRBJ1-2): DAGVTQSPTHLIKTRGQQVTLRCSPKSGHDTVSWYQQALGQGPQFIFQYYEEEERQRGNFPDRFSGHQFPNYSSELNVNALLLGDSALYLCASSLWAFQANYGYTFGSGTRLTVV.

The V gene is TRBV7-3, the J gene TRBJ2-7; 7 bases map to TRBD1. The CDR3 consists of 15 residues. J lost 2 bases, V lost 6 bases, and 10 bases had no gene match. Germline lookup yields CDR1 SGHTA and CDR2 FQGTGA. The CDR3 DNA is TGTGCCAGCAGTCTGCTGTTAGGGACAGCCTACGAGCAGTACTTC. Encoded protein: CASSLLLGTAYEQYF.

V and J are TRBV5-1 and TRBJ1-2, with D tentatively TRBD1 (6 bases). The CDR3 is 15 amino acids. Germline V gene sequence: CDR1 SGHRS, CDR2 YFSETQ. V gave up 5 bases and J gave up 4 bases, with 18 bases separating them. The CDR3 bases are TGCGCCAGCAGGGAGACAACAGGGACACCCTATGGCTACACCTTC. Protein product: CASRETTGTPYGYTF. Full variable domain (rest looked up from reference TRBV5-1 and TRBJ1-2): KAGVTQTPRYLIKTRGQQVTLSCSPISGHRSVSWYQQTPGQGLQFLFEYFSETQRNKGNFPGRFSGRQFSNSRSEMNVSTLELGDSALYLCASRETTGTPYGYTFGSGTRLTVV.

The rearrangement joins TRBV6-7 to TRBJ1-4, with TRBD1 as a possible D gene (6 bases). TRBV6-7 has ORF status, its function being uncertain. The CDR3 length is 16 residues. With 5 bases removed from V and 7 bases from J, the gap between germline ends came to 20 bases. Here the CDR3 DNA reads TGTGCCAGCAGTACGAAAACAGGGATAAGGCGTGAAAAACTGTTTTTT. The encoded protein is CASSTKTGIRREKLFF.

This clone was seen only a few times. V and J are TRBV2 and TRBJ1-2; a weak D match, TRBD1 (6 bases). Trimming removed 11 bases from V and 2 bases from J, with 18 bases in between. Per germline, CDR1 SNHLY and CDR2 FYNNEI. The CDR3 totals 14 residues. Here the CDR3 DNA reads TGTGCCGGAGCAGATAACAGGGAGAACTATGGCTACACCTTC. Its translation: CAGADNRENYGYTF.

The genes are TRBV28 and TRBJ1-4; no clear D. V lost 4 bases and J lost 7, with 13 bases in between. CDR1 is MDHEN, CDR2 SYDVKM, per germline. The CDR3 runs 14 residues. The CDR3 region is CASSSHPGGEKLFF. CDR3 DNA sequence: TGTGCCAGCAGTTCCCACCCCGGAGGTGAAAAACTGTTTTTT.

The gene calls are TRBV29-1 and TRBJ1-4; the D gene is possibly TRBD1 (6 bases). The CDR3 extends over 12 amino acids. CDR1 SQVTM and CDR2 ANQGSEA come from the germline V gene. Trimming pared 6 bases from V and 10 bases from J, leaving 15 bases between. CDR3 sequence reads: CSVGQGVGKLFF. The CDR3 DNA sequence: TGCAGCGTGGGACAAGGAGTCGGAAAACTGTTTTTT.

The J gene is TRBJ1-5, the V gene TRBV5-1; D uncertain. Germline CDR1 is SGHRS and CDR2 is YFSETQ. This CDR3 contains 17 residues. Trimming removed 4 bases at V and 3 bases at J, with 20 bases between. Here the CDR3 reads CASSEPRSTRLNQPQHF. Here the CDR3 DNA reads TGCGCCAGCAGCGAACCAAGGAGCACCCGCCTCAATCAGCCCCAGCATTTT.

This clone was seen more than once but under ten times. J is TRBJ1-1 and V is TRBV19; TRBD1 aligns across 12 bases. The V gene's germline CDR1 is LNHDA and CDR2 SQIVND (reference sequence). The CDR3 is made up of 17 amino acids. With 6 bases clipped from V and 1 base from J, the junction kept 9 bases outside the gene matches. The CDR3 DNA sequence: TGTGCCAGTAGGACTGGGACAGGGGGCTTCGGGAACACTGAAGCTTTCTTT. It specifies CASRTGTGGFGNTEAFF. The whole variable domain, remainder taken from reference TRBV19 and TRBJ1-1, is DGGITQSPKYLFRKEGQNVTLSCEQNLNHDAMYWYRQDPGQGLRLIYYSQIVNDFQKGDIAEGYSVSREKKESFPLTVTSAQKNPTAFYLCASRTGTGGFGNTEAFFGQGTRLTVV.

V and J are TRBV5-1 and TRBJ2-5; D is possibly TRBD2 (5 bases). CDR1 is SGHRS and CDR2 is YFSETQ in the germline V gene. Deletions cut 2 bases from V and 4 bases from J, with 15 bases between. The CDR3 loop spans 15 amino acids. The CDR3 nucleotides read TGCGCCAGCAGCTTATATCGCGGACGGGGAGAGACCCAGTACTTC. Translating it yields CASSLYRGRGETQYF.

This chain links TRBV2 with TRBJ1-2, with D tentatively TRBD1 (6 bases). The CDR3 has 15 residues. The germline V and J ends were trimmed by 6 bases and 2 bases, with 16 bases remaining between them. From germline, CDR1 is SNHLY and CDR2 FYNNEI. For the CDR3, the DNA is TGTGCCAGCAGAGAGAACCGGGACATGAACTATGGCTACACCTTC. It is translated as CASRENRDMNYGYTF.

The chain links TRBV5-1 to TRBJ1-2; D not certain. Trimming stripped 0 bases from V and 7 bases from J, with 10 bases between. Germline CDR1 and CDR2: SGHRS and YFSETQ. CDR3 length: 13 amino acids. This CDR3 reads CASSLGSGSGYTF. The CDR3 DNA reads as TGCGCCAGCAGCTTGGGTTCCGGGAGTGGCTACACCTTC.

CDR3 DNA sequence: TGTGCCACCAGCATCTTGAGGCAGGGGGCTGAAAAACTGTTTTTT. It encodes CATSILRQGAEKLFF. This chain links TRBV15 with TRBJ1-4, with 8 bases identical to TRBD1. The CDR3 extends over 15 amino acids. V dropped 4 bases and J dropped 7; count of bases not matched to a gene: 8. Germline CDR1 and CDR2: LNHNV and YYDKDF (reference sequence). Supplemented by reference TRBV15 and TRBJ1-4, the full variable domain reads DAMVIQNPRYQVTQFGKPVTLSCSQTLNHNVMYWYQQKSSQAPKLLFHYYDKDFNNEADTPDNFQSRRPNTSFCFLDIRSPGLGDTAMYLCATSILRQGAEKLFFGSGTQLSVL.

The table lists this clone with a count of one. The gene calls are TRBV15 and TRBJ1-1; unclear D gene. The CDR3 runs 13 residues. Germline V gene sequence: CDR1 LNHNV, CDR2 YYDKDF (reference sequence). Deletions cut 3 bases from V and 3 bases from J, with 8 bases between. CDR3 residues: CATSSQRDTEAFF. The CDR3 DNA follows: TGTGCCACCAGCAGTCAACGGGACACTGAAGCTTTCTTT.

This clone was detected once. The gene calls are TRBV7-2 and TRBJ1-5; D gene ambiguous. This CDR3 is built from 13 residues. Germline CDR1 reads SGHTA; CDR2 reads FQGNSA. V was shortened by 4 bases and J by 8 bases, with 12 bases between the two germline ends. As DNA, the CDR3 is TGTGCCAGCAGCTCCCCTTCCGAGGAGCCCCAGCATTTT. It translates to CASSSPSEEPQHF.